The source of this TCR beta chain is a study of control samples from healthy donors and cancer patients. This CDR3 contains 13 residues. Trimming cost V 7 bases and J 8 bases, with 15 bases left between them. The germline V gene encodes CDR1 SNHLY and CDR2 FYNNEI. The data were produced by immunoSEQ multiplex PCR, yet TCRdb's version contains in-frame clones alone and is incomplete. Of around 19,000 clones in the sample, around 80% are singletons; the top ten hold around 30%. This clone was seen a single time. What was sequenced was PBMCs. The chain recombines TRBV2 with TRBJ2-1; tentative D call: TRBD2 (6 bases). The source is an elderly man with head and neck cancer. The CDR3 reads CASMGGSWDEQFF. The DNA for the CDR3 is TGTGCCAGCATGGGGGGTAGTTGGGATGAGCAGTTCTTC.